A selection of T cell receptor beta chains follows, all from one sample in a study of cytomegalovirus exposure and HLA in healthy donors. The protocol was immunoSEQ multiplex PCR, while the TCRdb copy is restricted to in-frame clones and leaves out a portion. The sample has some 110,000 clones; around 66% are singletons. The specimen sequenced was PBMCs. The receptors originated from a woman aged 40 to 50 in good health and CMV-seropositive. CDR3s include the opening cysteine and the closing phenylalanine or tryptophan.

TRBV5-1 CASSLDAGAETQYF
TRBV29-1 CSGGRGTAEAFF
TRBV5-1 CASSTSDTALQYF
TRBV13 CASSLRSSGANVLTF
TRBV5-1 CASSSTGASDSTGELFF
TRBV10-3 CAISRGMNTEAFF
TRBV11-1 CASSSGTRNTEAFF
TRBV19 CASSIPAGGTDTQYF
TRBV5-1 CASSLVPRGETQYF
TRBV30 CAWNRDNLEETQYF
TRBV5-1 CASSFQGVQETQYF
TRBV5-1 CASSLGGGTETQYF
TRBV19 CASSMVAGKKREQFF